The 7 T cell receptor beta chains given below trace back to one sample, sequenced in a study of identical twins. TCRdb re-analysed the 5' RACE reads in MiXCR, keeping a single row per CDR3 protein. The data contain approximately 620,000 distinct CDR3 sequences, 8% to 9% of them singletons. The sample also formed part of further work on yellow fever vaccine responses in identical twins.

Sequenced sample: PBMCs. The origin of the receptors is a woman under 30 in good health.

There are a few counts of this clonotype. The J gene is TRBJ2-1, the V gene TRBV6-5, with 10 bases matching TRBD2. V was clipped by 2 bases and J by 9 bases; unmatched bases: 10. There are 16 residues in the CDR3. Looked up from germline, CDR1 is MNHEY and CDR2 is SVGAGI. CDR3 sequence reads: CASSYLLAGLVGEQFF. As DNA, the CDR3 is TGTGCCAGCAGTTACCTACTAGCGGGGCTTGTGGGTGAGCAGTTCTTC.

A note on this clonotype: A much larger clone differs from this one at a single base, so this may be a read error. V and J are TRBV12-3 or TRBV12-4 and TRBJ2-1; no firm D call. CDR3 length: 12 residues. As DNA, the CDR3 is TGTGCCAGCAGTTCCCCCCTGAATGAGAAGTTCTTC. It specifies CASSSPLNEKFF.

The chain is built from TRBV10-2 and TRBJ1-6, with 9 nucleotides matching TRBD1. The CDR3 consists of 15 residues. With V trimmed by 4 bases and J by 7 bases, 5 bases remained unmatched. Germline CDR1 reads WSHSY; CDR2 reads SAAADI. The CDR3 coding sequence is TGCGCCAGCAGTGCCAGGACAGGGGCGAATTCACCCCTCCACTTT. Residues: CASSARTGANSPLHF.

The gene calls are TRBV28 and TRBJ2-6; no definite D call. The germline V gene encodes CDR1 MDHEN and CDR2 SYDVKM. The ends were cut back, 4 bases at V and 0 bases at J, with 10 bases in the middle. CDR3 length: 16 residues. CDR3 amino acids: CASSSGKGSGANVLTF. CDR3 nucleotides: TGTGCCAGCAGTTCAGGCAAAGGCTCTGGGGCCAACGTCCTGACTTTC.

Many counts were recorded for this clonotype. V is TRBV9 and J is TRBJ2-1; weak D call: TRBD2 (5 bases). The germline V gene has CDR1 SGDLS and CDR2 YYNGEE. Trimming removed 7 bases from V and 2 bases from J, with 16 bases in between. This CDR3 comprises 15 residues. CDR3 loop: CASGGSTGPYNEQFF. CDR3 coding DNA: TGTGCCAGCGGAGGATCGACGGGCCCCTACAATGAGCAGTTCTTC.

The genes are TRBV5-1 and TRBJ2-3; no reliable D call. V was cut by 0 bases and J by 4 bases, with 30 bases left in between. Per the germline V gene, CDR1 is SGHRS and CDR2 is YFSETQ. This CDR3 region has 21 residues. CDR3 bases: TGCGCCAGCAGCTTGGTTCCGCCAGGTTCTATGAGCGATAGAGTTGCAGATACGCAGTATTTT. It specifies CASSLVPPGSMSDRVADTQYF.

This clonotype was detected ten times or more. The V gene is TRBV20-1, the J gene TRBJ2-1; a possible D gene is TRBD1 (5 bases). CDR3 length equals 13 residues. V lost 5 bases to trimming and J lost 2 bases, with 10 bases between them. Per germline, CDR1 DFQATT and CDR2 SNEGSKA (reference sequence). CDR3 sequence reads: CSAPDTAYNEQFF. The CDR3 nucleotides read TGCAGTGCTCCGGACACCGCCTACAATGAGCAGTTCTTC.